The 7 T cell receptor beta chains reported below all come from one sample, sequenced in a study of OX40 agonist ivuxolimab in advanced cancers. The method behind the library was the immunoSEQ multiplex PCR assay. TCRdb stores this immuneACCESS table with in-frame sequences only. Part of the clones is absent; in the studies checked, under half of the shortfall reflects unresolved V genes, and no reason is known for the rest. The sample has about 49,000 clones on record, roughly 79% of them singletons. The leading ten clones occupy over 5% of the sample. The sequencing used CD4+ or CD8+ T cells sorted from blood, collected in a trial of the OX40 agonist ivuxolimab. These receptors were obtained from an adult with an advanced solid tumor such as melanoma, head and neck, liver or kidney cancer.

J is TRBJ1-5 and V is TRBV5-5, with 8 bases fitting TRBD1. With V trimmed by 3 bases and J by 5 bases, 7 bases remained unmatched. CDR3 size: 15 residues. From germline, CDR1 is SGHKS and CDR2 YYEKEE (reference sequence). The CDR3 sequence is CASSSGQGHYQPQHF. In nucleotides, the CDR3 is TGTGCCAGCAGCTCCGGACAGGGTCACTATCAGCCCCAGCATTTT.

The chain carries TRBV30 and TRBJ2-1; 12 nucleotides line up with TRBD2. With 3 bases clipped from V and 7 bases from J, the junction kept 7 bases outside the gene matches. This CDR3 comprises 15 residues. Germline CDR1 is GTSNPN and CDR2 is SVGIG (reference sequence). The chain's CDR3 is CAWSELAGGSNEQFF. Written as DNA, the CDR3 is TGTGCCTGGAGCGAACTAGCGGGAGGATCTAATGAGCAGTTCTTC.

The chain employs TRBV27 and TRBJ2-2, with a tentative D call TRBD2 (6 bases). Trimming left V 8 bases short and J 0 bases short, with 19 bases between. The CDR3 sequence is 17 residues long. The V gene's germline CDR1 is MNHEY and CDR2 SMNVEV (reference sequence). For the CDR3, the DNA is TGTGCCAGCTTGGCGGCTTCCGGGAGTTCGAACACCGGGGAGCTGTTTTTT. This encodes CASLAASGSSNTGELFF.

V is TRBV19 and J is TRBJ2-3; 9 bases agree with TRBD1. CDR3 length: 14 amino acids. J gave up 11 bases and V 2 bases, and 8 bases lay outside the gene matches. Germline-derived CDR1 and CDR2 are LNHDA and SQIVND (reference sequence). CDR3 sequence reads: CASSIREGQGEQYF. For the CDR3, the DNA is TGTGCCAGTAGTATACGAGAGGGACAGGGAGAGCAGTATTTT.

In this sample, this clone turned up a few times. This chain links TRBV7-6 with TRBJ1-1; 9 bases are a match to TRBD1. Germline lookup yields CDR1 SGHVS and CDR2 FNYEAQ. V gave up 5 bases and J gave up 3 bases; unmatched junction bases: 13. This CDR3 has 17 residues. CDR3 nucleotides: TGTGCCAGCAGCGCCTTACCGGGACAGGGAGTCGACACTGAAGCTTTCTTT. It specifies CASSALPGQGVDTEAFF.

V and J are TRBV9 and TRBJ2-5; maybe TRBD2 (7 bases). The germline CDR1 and CDR2 sequences are SGDLS and YYNGEE. The CDR3 totals 12 residues. V was clipped by 7 bases and J by 5 bases, with 12 bases between them. The CDR3 nucleotides are TGTGCCAGCCGCGGGGGCGGGGAGACCCAGTACTTC. Translating gives CASRGGGETQYF.

The J gene is TRBJ1-6, the V gene TRBV28; 11 bases match TRBD1. Losses at the gene ends were 7 bases for V and 9 bases for J; bases not matched to a gene: 2. The CDR3 loop spans 13 amino acids. Germline CDR1 is MDHEN and CDR2 is SYDVKM. The CDR3 here is CASNGQGASPLHF. In nucleotides, the CDR3 is TGTGCCAGCAACGGACAGGGGGCTTCACCCCTCCACTTT. The full variable domain, its missing parts supplied by reference TRBV28 and TRBJ1-6, is DVKVTQSSRYLVKRTGEKVFLECVQDMDHENMFWYRQDPGLGLRLIYFSYDVKMKEKGDIPEGYSVSREKKERFSLILESASTNQTSMYLCASNGQGASPLHFGNGTRLTVT.